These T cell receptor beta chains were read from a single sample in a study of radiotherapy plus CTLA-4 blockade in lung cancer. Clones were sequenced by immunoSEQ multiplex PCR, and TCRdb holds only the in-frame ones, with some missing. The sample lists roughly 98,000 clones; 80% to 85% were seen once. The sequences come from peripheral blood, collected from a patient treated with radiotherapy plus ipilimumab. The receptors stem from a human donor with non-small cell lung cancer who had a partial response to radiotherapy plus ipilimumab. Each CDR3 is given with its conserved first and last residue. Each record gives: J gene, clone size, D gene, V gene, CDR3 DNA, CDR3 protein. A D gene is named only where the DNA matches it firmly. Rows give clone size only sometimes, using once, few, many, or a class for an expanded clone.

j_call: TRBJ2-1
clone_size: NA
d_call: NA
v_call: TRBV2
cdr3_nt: TGTGCCAGCAGTGAGGCTAGGGGCTCCTACAATGAGCAGTTCTTC
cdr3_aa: CASSEARGSYNEQFF

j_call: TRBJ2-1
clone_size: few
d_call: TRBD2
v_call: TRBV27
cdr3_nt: TGTGCCAGCAGTCAATCCGGGACTAGCGGGAGTAACAATGAGCAGTTCTTC
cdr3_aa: CASSQSGTSGSNNEQFF

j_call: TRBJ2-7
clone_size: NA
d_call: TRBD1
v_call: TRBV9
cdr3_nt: TGTGCCAGCAGCGTAGGGACAGGGAGAAGGTCCTACGAGCAGTACTTC
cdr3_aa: CASSVGTGRRSYEQYF

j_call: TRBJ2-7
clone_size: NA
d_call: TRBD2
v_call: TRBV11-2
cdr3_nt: TGTGCCAGCAGCTTACCGACTAGCGTAGCCTACGAGCAGTACTTC
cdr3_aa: CASSLPTSVAYEQYF

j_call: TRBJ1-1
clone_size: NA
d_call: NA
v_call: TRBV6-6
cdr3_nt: TGTGCCAGTTATGGGCGGGCCATGAACACTGAAGCTTTCTTT
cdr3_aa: CASYGRAMNTEAFF

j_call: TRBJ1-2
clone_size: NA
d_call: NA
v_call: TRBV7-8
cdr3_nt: TGTGCCAGCTCACCCCGCGGCCCCTATGGCTACACCTTC
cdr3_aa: CASSPRGPYGYTF

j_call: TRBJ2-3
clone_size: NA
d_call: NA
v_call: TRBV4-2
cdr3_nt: TGTGCCAGCAGCCAGGCTAGCGTTACAGATACGCAGTATTTT
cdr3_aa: CASSQASVTDTQYF

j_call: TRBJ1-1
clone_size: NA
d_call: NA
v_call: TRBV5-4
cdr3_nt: TGTGCCAGCAGCGGGAGACGGCAAGGTGGGACTGAAGCTTTCTTT
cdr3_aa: CASSGRRQGGTEAFF

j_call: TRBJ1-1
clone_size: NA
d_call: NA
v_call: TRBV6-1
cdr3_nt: TGTGCCAGCAGTGAAACCGGTAACACTGAAGCTTTCTTT
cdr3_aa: CASSETGNTEAFF

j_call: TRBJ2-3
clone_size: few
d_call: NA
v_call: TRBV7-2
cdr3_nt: TGTGCCAGCAGCCCACTGCCGGGGAGCACAGATACGCAGTATTTT
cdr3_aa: CASSPLPGSTDTQYF

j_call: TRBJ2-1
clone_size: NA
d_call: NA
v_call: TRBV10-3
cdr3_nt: TGTGCCATCAGTGAGCCTCGCGGTTATCAGAACAATGAGCAGTTCTTC
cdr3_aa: CAISEPRGYQNNEQFF

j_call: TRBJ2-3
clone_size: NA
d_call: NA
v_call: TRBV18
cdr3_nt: TGTGCCAGCTCACCATGGACAGGCACAGATACGCAGTATTTT
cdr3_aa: CASSPWTGTDTQYF

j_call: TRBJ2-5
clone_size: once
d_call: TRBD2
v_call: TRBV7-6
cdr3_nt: TGTGCCAGCAGCTTAGGGTCCCTAGCGGGCTCCCAAGAGACCCAGTACTTC
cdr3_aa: CASSLGSLAGSQETQYF

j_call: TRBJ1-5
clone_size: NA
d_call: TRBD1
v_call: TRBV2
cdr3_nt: TGTGCCAGTAGGACAGGGTTGAGCAATCAGCCCCAGCATTTT
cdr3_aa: CASRTGLSNQPQHF

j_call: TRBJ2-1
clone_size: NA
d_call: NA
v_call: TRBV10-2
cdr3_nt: TGCGCCAGCAGGACTCCACGGGGTGAGCAGTTCTTC
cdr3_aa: CASRTPRGEQFF

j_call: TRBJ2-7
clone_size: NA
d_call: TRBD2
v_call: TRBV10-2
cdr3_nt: TGCGCCAGCAGTGAGTCGGGGCTAGCGGGAGGGCGGGAGCAGTACTTC
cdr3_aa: CASSESGLAGGREQYF

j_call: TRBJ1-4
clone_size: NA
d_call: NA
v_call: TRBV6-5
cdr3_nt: TGTGCCAGCAGCTCCACTATTGGAGGAGAAAAACTGTTTTTT
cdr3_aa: CASSSTIGGEKLFF

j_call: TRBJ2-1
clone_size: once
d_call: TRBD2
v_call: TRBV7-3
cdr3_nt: TGTGCCAGCAGTCAGCGGGGGAGTCACAATGAGCAGTTCTTC
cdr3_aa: CASSQRGSHNEQFF

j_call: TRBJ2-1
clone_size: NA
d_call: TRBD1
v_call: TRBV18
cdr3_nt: TGTGCCAGCTCCTTCGCGAGACAGGGGAACAATGAGCAGTTCTTC
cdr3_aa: CASSFARQGNNEQFF

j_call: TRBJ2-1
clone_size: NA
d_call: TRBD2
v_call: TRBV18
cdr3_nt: TGTGCCAGCTCACGGTCCGGGACTAGCGGGAAATCCTCCTACAATGAGCAGTTCTTC
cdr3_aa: CASSRSGTSGKSSYNEQFF

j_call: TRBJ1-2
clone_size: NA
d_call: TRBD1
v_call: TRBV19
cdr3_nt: TGTGCCAGTACCATGGACAGGGGGCATGACTATGGCTACACCTTC
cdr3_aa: CASTMDRGHDYGYTF

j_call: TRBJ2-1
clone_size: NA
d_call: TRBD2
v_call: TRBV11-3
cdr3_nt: TGTGCCAGCAGCCCCCGGGGGGGTCTGACTAGCGGGGCCCACAATGAGCAGTTCTTC
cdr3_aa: CASSPRGGLTSGAHNEQFF

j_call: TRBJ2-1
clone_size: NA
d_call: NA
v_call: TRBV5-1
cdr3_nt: TGCGCCAGCAGCTTGGAACACCTAGGGGGCAATGAGCAGTTCTTC
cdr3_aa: CASSLEHLGGNEQFF

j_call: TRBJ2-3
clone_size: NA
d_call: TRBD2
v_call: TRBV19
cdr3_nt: TGTGCCAGTAGCACCCAACTAGCGGGGAGGGGTCCAGATACGCAGTATTTT
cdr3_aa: CASSTQLAGRGPDTQYF

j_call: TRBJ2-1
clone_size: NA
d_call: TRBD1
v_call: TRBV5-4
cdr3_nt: TGTGCCAGCAACCGGGACAGGGGGGATGAGCAGTTCTTC
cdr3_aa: CASNRDRGDEQFF

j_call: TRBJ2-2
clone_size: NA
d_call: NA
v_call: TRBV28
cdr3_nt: TGTGCCAGCATCGGCTTAGGGGGGGTCAAGGGCACCGGGGAGCTGTTTTTT
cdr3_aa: CASIGLGGVKGTGELFF

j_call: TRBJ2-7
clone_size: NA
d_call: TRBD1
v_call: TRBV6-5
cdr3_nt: TGTGCCAGTTGGGGACAGCACTCCTACGAGCAGTACTTC
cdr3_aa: CASWGQHSYEQYF

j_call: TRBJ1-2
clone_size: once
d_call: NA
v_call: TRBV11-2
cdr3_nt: TGTGCCAGCAGCATTCTCGGGGGAAGTAGGTATGGCTACACCTTC
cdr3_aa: CASSILGGSRYGYTF

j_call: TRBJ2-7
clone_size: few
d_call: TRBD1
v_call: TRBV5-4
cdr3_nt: TGTGCCAGCAGCTACACCGGGACAGGGGGCGCCGAGCAGTACTTC
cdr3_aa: CASSYTGTGGAEQYF

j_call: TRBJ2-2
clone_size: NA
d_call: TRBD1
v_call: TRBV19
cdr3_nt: TGTGCCAGTACCAGGGGGACACAAAACACCGGGGAGCTGTTTTTT
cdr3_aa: CASTRGTQNTGELFF

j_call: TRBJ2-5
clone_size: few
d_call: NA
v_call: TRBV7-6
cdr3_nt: TGTGCCAGCAGCTTGGGGCCCCAAGAGACCCAGTACTTC
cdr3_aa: CASSLGPQETQYF

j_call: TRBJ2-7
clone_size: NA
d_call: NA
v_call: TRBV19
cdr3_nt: TGTGCCAGTAGTTGGGACTTGGCGGGGCGGGAGCAGTACTTC
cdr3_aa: CASSWDLAGREQYF

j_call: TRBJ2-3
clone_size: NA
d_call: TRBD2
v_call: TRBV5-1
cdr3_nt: TGCGCCAGCAGCTTGGAGGCCGTGATAGCGGGTGGTGGGTTAGATACGCAGTATTTT
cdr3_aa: CASSLEAVIAGGGLDTQYF

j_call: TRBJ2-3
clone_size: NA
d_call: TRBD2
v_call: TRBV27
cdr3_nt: TGTGCCAGCAGTCCCTTCATAGCGGGAGCTAGCACAGATACGCAGTATTTT
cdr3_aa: CASSPFIAGASTDTQYF

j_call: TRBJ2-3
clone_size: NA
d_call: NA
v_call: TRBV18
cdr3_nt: TGTGCCAGCTCACCAGGGGCGTCGGGAGTGGGTACAGATACGCAGTATTTT
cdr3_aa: CASSPGASGVGTDTQYF

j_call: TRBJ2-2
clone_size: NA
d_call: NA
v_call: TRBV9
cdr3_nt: TGTGCCAGCAGCGTACGCGGTGCCTCCGGGGAGCTGTTTTTT
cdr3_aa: CASSVRGASGELFF

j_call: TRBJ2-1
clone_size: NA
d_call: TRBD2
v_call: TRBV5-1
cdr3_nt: TGCGCCAGCAGTCGACAGCGGGAGCCTTACAATGAGCAGTTCTTC
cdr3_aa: CASSRQREPYNEQFF

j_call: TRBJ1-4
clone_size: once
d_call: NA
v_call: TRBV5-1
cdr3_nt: TGCGCCAGCAGCACAGGGACGGTCGCAACTAATGAAAAACTGTTTTTT
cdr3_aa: CASSTGTVATNEKLFF

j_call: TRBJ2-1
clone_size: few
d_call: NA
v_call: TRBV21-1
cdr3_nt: TGTGCCAGCAGGAGGGGGACCGTCTATGAGCAGTTCTTC
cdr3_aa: CASRRGTVYEQFF